Listed below are T cell receptor beta chains from one sample, sequenced in a study of blood T cell repertoires in COVID-19. This table comes from immunoSEQ multiplex PCR, and its TCRdb copy is limited to in-frame clones, with some not included. This table holds 130,000 to 150,000 clones, about 87% found once. The specimen was peripheral blood. The source of these receptors is a woman aged 45-65 years with active or convalescent COVID-19. Each CDR3 is given with its conserved first and last residue. The D gene is left open where the match is weak. Size is stated for part of the rows, as once, few or many counts, or as a class when the clone is expanded.

J gene	D gene	clone size	V gene	CDR3 DNA	CDR3 protein
TRBJ2-3	TRBD2	.	TRBV6-2/TRBV6-3	TGTGCCAGCAGTTACGGGGGACTAGCGGCAGATACGCAGTATTTT	CASSYGGLAADTQYF
TRBJ2-3	.	.	TRBV28	TGTGCCAGCAGTTTAGGAGGTCCAGATACGCAGTATTTT	CASSLGGPDTQYF
TRBJ1-2	.	.	TRBV7-2	TGTGCCAGCAGCTCCGGGGATCTCCTCCCTAACTATGGCTACACCTTC	CASSSGDLLPNYGYTF
TRBJ1-5	.	.	TRBV28	TGTGCCAGCAGGAGAAGCAATCAGCCCCAGCATTTT	CASRRSNQPQHF
TRBJ1-6	.	.	TRBV7-9	TGTGCCAGCAGCTTACGGAATTCACCCCTCCACTTT	CASSLRNSPLHF
TRBJ1-2	TRBD1	once	TRBV6-5	TGTGCCAGCAGCTCTACGACAGGGAACTATGGCTACACCTTC	CASSSTTGNYGYTF
TRBJ2-3	.	.	TRBV29-1	TGCAGCGCCGACGGGCCAGGGGGCACAGATACGCAGTATTTT	CSADGPGGTDTQYF
TRBJ1-2	TRBD1	few	TRBV18	TGTGCCAGCTCCCCTGGGACAGGTGGTAACTATGGCTACACCTTC	CASSPGTGGNYGYTF
TRBJ2-7	TRBD2	.	TRBV5-1	TGCGCCAGCAGCGTGGCCGGGACTAGCGGAACGTACGAGCAGTACTTC	CASSVAGTSGTYEQYF
TRBJ2-3	.	.	TRBV9	TGTGCCAGCAGTACCGGGACAAGCACAGATACGCAGTATTTT	CASSTGTSTDTQYF
TRBJ2-1	.	.	TRBV4-3	TGCGCCAGCAGCCGTAGTGTTTCGGGCAATGAGCAGTTCTTC	CASSRSVSGNEQFF
TRBJ1-1	.	.	TRBV6-5	TGTGCCAGCAGCGTCTTCAGGGGGAACACTGAAGCTTTCTTT	CASSVFRGNTEAFF
TRBJ1-1	TRBD1	.	TRBV7-3	TGTGCCAGCAGCATAGGGGGCCTAAACACTGAAGCTTTCTTT	CASSIGGLNTEAFF
TRBJ2-7	TRBD2	.	TRBV7-2	TGTGCCAGCAGCTTACTCCTAGCGGGAGACCAAGGGGAGCAGTACTTC	CASSLLLAGDQGEQYF
TRBJ1-4	TRBD1	once	TRBV7-8	TGTGCCAGCAGCCAAATGGACAGGGTTTATGCAACTAATGAAAAACTGTTTTTT	CASSQMDRVYATNEKLFF
TRBJ2-1	TRBD2	once	TRBV7-9	TGTGCCAGCAGCACCACTGTGGTAGCGGGAGCAATATTCTACAATGAGCAGTTCTTC	CASSTTVVAGAIFYNEQFF
TRBJ1-5	TRBD1	.	TRBV6-5	TGTGCCAGCAGTTTCCTTCTGACAGGGGGCAATCAGCCCCAGCATTTT	CASSFLLTGGNQPQHF
TRBJ2-7	TRBD1	.	TRBV14	TGTGCCAGCAGCCAATTGGGGACAGGGGCCTACGAGCAGTACTTC	CASSQLGTGAYEQYF
TRBJ1-2	TRBD1	.	TRBV11-2	TGTGCCAGCAGCCGACAGGGGGCGTTTAACTATGGCTACACCTTC	CASSRQGAFNYGYTF
TRBJ2-1	TRBD2	.	TRBV7-9	TGTGCCAGCAGCGCTACCGGGACTAGCGTCAATGAGCAGTTCTTC	CASSATGTSVNEQFF
TRBJ1-1	.	.	TRBV4-1	TGCGCCAGCAGCCAAGATAAACCGGGACTCAATCGTAGGGAAGCTTTCTTT	CASSQDKPGLNRREAFF
TRBJ1-1	.	.	TRBV5-1	TGCGCCAGCAGCCCTTCCAGGGAAGGCTTGACTGAAGCTTTCTTT	CASSPSREGLTEAFF
TRBJ1-1	.	.	TRBV28	TGTGCCAGCACTAGAGGGGGGACGGGGGGCACTGAAGCTTTCTTT	CASTRGGTGGTEAFF
TRBJ1-1	.	.	TRBV12-3/TRBV12-4	TGTGCCATTCGGGACACTAACACTGAAGCTTTCTTT	CAIRDTNTEAFF
TRBJ1-4	.	once	TRBV15	TGTGCCACCAGCAGAGTAAGGGGCGTCCTGGCAACTAATGAAAAACTGTTTTTT	CATSRVRGVLATNEKLFF
TRBJ2-1	TRBD1	.	TRBV10-2	TGCGCCAGCAGTTTCACAGGGGGAGGCAATGAGCAGTTCTTC	CASSFTGGGNEQFF
TRBJ2-1	TRBD2	.	TRBV7-2	TGTGCCAGCAGCGAGGGACTAGGCTACAATGAGCAGTTCTTC	CASSEGLGYNEQFF
TRBJ2-3	TRBD2	once	TRBV3-1/TRBV3-2	TGTGCCAGCAGCCCCTTGAAAACTAGCGGGATTAGTAGAGATACGCAGTATTTT	CASSPLKTSGISRDTQYF
TRBJ1-2	TRBD1	once	TRBV3-1/TRBV3-2	TGTGCCAGCACCCTATCCTCCAACAGGGGAGACGGCTACACCTTC	CASTLSSNRGDGYTF
TRBJ2-7	TRBD1	.	TRBV27	TGTGCCAGCAGCGGACAGGGGGTCAATTACGAGCAGTACTTC	CASSGQGVNYEQYF
TRBJ2-2	TRBD2	few	TRBV7-8	TGTGCCAGCAGCTTCCTAGCGGGAGTGCCCGGGGAGCTGTTTTTT	CASSFLAGVPGELFF
TRBJ2-2	.	few	TRBV7-3	TGTGCCAGCAGCTTGGGAGGCAACACCGGGGAGCTGTTTTTT	CASSLGGNTGELFF
TRBJ1-1	.	.	TRBV7-2	TGTGCCAGCAGCTTATTGGGGGCGACGAACACTGAAGCTTTCTTT	CASSLLGATNTEAFF
TRBJ2-2	.	.	TRBV27	TGTGCCAGCAGTTTATGGGACAACCTGAACACCGGGGAGCTGTTTTTT	CASSLWDNLNTGELFF
TRBJ1-3	TRBD1	.	TRBV9	TGTGCCAGCAGCGTAGCGATTGGGACAGGGCTAGGAAAGACTGGAAACACCATATATTTT	CASSVAIGTGLGKTGNTIYF
TRBJ1-2	.	.	TRBV7-3	TGTGCCAGCAGCCCCGAGCCCGACTATGGCTACACCTTC	CASSPEPDYGYTF
TRBJ2-5	TRBD2	.	TRBV3-1/TRBV3-2	TGTGCCAGCAGCCAGGGACTAGCGGGGGAAGAGACCCAGTACTTC	CASSQGLAGEETQYF
TRBJ1-1	.	.	TRBV21-1	TGTGCCAGCAGCAGGGACTCTCGGGACCCCTTCATGAACACTGAAGCTTTCTTT	CASSRDSRDPFMNTEAFF
TRBJ1-1	.	.	TRBV18	TGTGCCAGCCGGTTGGGGGGGGCGCGGAACACTGAAGCTTTCTTT	CASRLGGARNTEAFF
TRBJ1-2	.	.	TRBV3-1/TRBV3-2	TGTGCCAGCAGCCCGAGTCGGGGGTCCGGCTACACCTTC	CASSPSRGSGYTF
TRBJ2-1	.	few	TRBV11-2	TGTGCCAGCAGCTTAGACCAGCCTCCTAGGAATGAGCAGTTCTTC	CASSLDQPPRNEQFF
TRBJ2-1	TRBD2	.	TRBV7-8	TGTGCCAGCAGCCCAAGCTTAGCGGGGGGCAACTACAATGAGCAGTTCTTC	CASSPSLAGGNYNEQFF
TRBJ1-1	TRBD1	.	TRBV5-1	TGCGCCAGCAGCGTAGGACAGGGAGGGACCACTGAAGCTTTCTTT	CASSVGQGGTTEAFF
TRBJ1-2	TRBD1	.	TRBV15	TGTGCCACCAGCAGAGATAACACAGGGGGTGGGTATGGCTACACCTTC	CATSRDNTGGGYGYTF
TRBJ1-2	.	.	TRBV4-2	TGTGCCAGCAGCCAAGGGGAGGTGTATGGCTACACCTTC	CASSQGEVYGYTF
TRBJ1-5	.	.	TRBV7-9	TGTGCCAGCAGCTTGGACAGTCACAATCAGCCCCAGCATTTT	CASSLDSHNQPQHF
TRBJ2-5	.	.	TRBV5-5	TGTGCCAGCAGCTTTAGGGACACACAACCCCAGTACTTC	CASSFRDTQPQYF
TRBJ2-5	.	.	TRBV5-1	TGCGCCAGCAGTGAGTCGGGAAACCAAGAGACCCAGTACTTC	CASSESGNQETQYF
TRBJ2-3	TRBD2	.	TRBV9	TGTGCCAGCAGCGCGGGACTAGCGGGAACAGATACGCAGTATTTT	CASSAGLAGTDTQYF
TRBJ2-5	TRBD2	.	TRBV7-6	TGTGCCAGCTCTGCTAGACTAGCGGGGAAAGAGACCCAGTACTTC	CASSARLAGKETQYF
TRBJ2-7	TRBD1	.	TRBV5-1	TGCGCCAGCAGCCTTGTATATGGGACAGGGCATAAAAACGAGCAGTACTTC	CASSLVYGTGHKNEQYF
TRBJ1-1	.	few	TRBV5-1	TGCGCCAGCAGGGAGACAGACAGGCCGAACACTGAAGCTTTCTTT	CASRETDRPNTEAFF
TRBJ1-2	.	.	TRBV13	TGTGCCAGCAGCTTAAGTGGGGAGACCGACTATGGCTACACCTTC	CASSLSGETDYGYTF
TRBJ2-7	.	.	TRBV11-2	TGTGCCAGCAGCCCAGACTGGATATACGAGCAGTACTTC	CASSPDWIYEQYF
TRBJ2-7	TRBD2	once	TRBV28	TGTGCCAGCAGAATAGCGGGAGGGCTACACGAGCAGTACTTC	CASRIAGGLHEQYF
TRBJ1-1	TRBD1	.	TRBV7-3	TGTGCCAGCAGCTCAACAGGGGGCAACACTGAAGCTTTCTTT	CASSSTGGNTEAFF
TRBJ2-7	.	.	TRBV9	TGTGCCAGCAGCCCCACCCGGGCGGGGTCCTACGAGCAGTACTTC	CASSPTRAGSYEQYF
TRBJ1-2	TRBD1	once	TRBV6-2/TRBV6-3	TGTGCCAGCAGTTACGCCGACAGGGCCCCTCATGGCTACACCTTC	CASSYADRAPHGYTF
TRBJ2-4	.	.	TRBV4-1	TGCGCCAGCAGCCAAGGAGTGGAGGGGGGGTCTAAAAACATTCAGTACTTC	CASSQGVEGGSKNIQYF
TRBJ2-1	.	.	TRBV19	TGTGCCAGTAGTACGGCCCCCGGGGTGGGCAATGAGCAGTTCTTC	CASSTAPGVGNEQFF